This TCR beta chain was captured in a study of blood T cell repertoires in COVID-19. Study information: Italy, Spain and the United States were the sources of the convalescent and acute COVID-19 samples. T cells, B-cell-depleted T cells, or PBMCs provided the cDNA or gDNA that served as material.

As originally analysed: Counts of nucleated cells, estimated from reference gene primer amplification, were obtained. The protocol was immunoSEQ multiplex PCR, while the TCRdb copy is restricted to in-frame clones and leaves out a portion. V and J calls and clone size are as listed in that table; D and trimming were resolved from the DNA. Of approximately 42,000 clones in the sample, more than 65% are singletons; the top ten hold about a quarter. CDR3 length: 15 residues. Germline V gives CDR1 MNHEY, CDR2 SMNVEV (reference sequence). J was trimmed by 2 bases and V by 2 bases; bases with no gene match: 3. This clone was counted only a few times. This CDR3 is also generated by other DNA sequences in the sample.

Material for sequencing was peripheral blood. This receptor was taken from a man older than 75 with acute or convalescent COVID-19. This chain links TRBV27 with TRBJ1-5, with 7 bases fitting TRBD1. The CDR3 coding sequence is TGTGCCAGCAGTTTAATAGGGGGCGGCAATCAGCCCCAGCATTTT. Translating it yields CASSLIGGGNQPQHF.